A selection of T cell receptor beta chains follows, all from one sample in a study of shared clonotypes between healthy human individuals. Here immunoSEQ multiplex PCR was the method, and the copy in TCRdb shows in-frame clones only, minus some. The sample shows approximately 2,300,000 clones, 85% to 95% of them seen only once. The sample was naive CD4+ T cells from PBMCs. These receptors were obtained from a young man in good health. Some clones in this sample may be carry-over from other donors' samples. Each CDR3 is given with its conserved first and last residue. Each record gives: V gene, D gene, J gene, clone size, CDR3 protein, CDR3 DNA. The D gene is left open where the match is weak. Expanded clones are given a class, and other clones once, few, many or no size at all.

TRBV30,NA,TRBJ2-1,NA,CAWASYNEQFF,TGTGCCTGGGCATCCTACAATGAGCAGTTCTTC
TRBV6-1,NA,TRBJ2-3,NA,CASMIRAASTDTQYF,TGTGCCAGCATGATCAGGGCGGCTAGCACAGATACGCAGTATTTT
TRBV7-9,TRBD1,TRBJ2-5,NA,CASSSSGTATQETQYF,TGTGCCAGCAGCTCCTCGGGGACAGCCACACAAGAGACCCAGTACTTC
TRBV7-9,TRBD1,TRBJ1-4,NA,CASSSRQGTTNEKLFF,TGTGCCAGCAGCTCACGACAGGGCACAACTAATGAAAAACTGTTTTTT
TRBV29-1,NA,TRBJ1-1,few,CSVESSTEAFF,TGCAGCGTTGAAAGTAGCACTGAAGCTTTCTTT
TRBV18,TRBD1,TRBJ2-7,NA,CASSPEGQGRYEQYF,TGTGCCAGCTCACCAGAGGGACAGGGGAGGTACGAGCAGTACTTC
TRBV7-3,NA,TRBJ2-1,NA,CASSPAGYNEQFF,TGTGCCAGCAGCCCGGCGGGCTACAATGAGCAGTTCTTC
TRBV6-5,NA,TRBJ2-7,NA,CASSRSGIEQYF,TGTGCCAGCAGTCGTAGTGGGATCGAGCAGTACTTC
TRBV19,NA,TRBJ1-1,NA,CASTAIRNTEAFF,TGTGCCAGTACGGCCATCCGGAACACTGAAGCTTTCTTT
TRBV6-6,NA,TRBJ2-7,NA,CASSYLYEQYF,TGTGCCAGCAGTTATCTTTACGAGCAGTACTTC
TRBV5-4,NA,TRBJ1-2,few,CASSKGVVGYTF,TGTGCCAGCAGCAAGGGGGTGGTGGGCTACACCTTC
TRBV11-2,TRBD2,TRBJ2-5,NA,CASSHIGAGGGQETQYF,TGTGCCAGCAGTCATATCGGCGCGGGAGGGGGCCAAGAGACCCAGTACTTC
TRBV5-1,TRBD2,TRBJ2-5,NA,CASSRGTSGQETQYF,TGCGCCAGCAGCCGCGGGACTAGCGGTCAAGAGACCCAGTACTTC
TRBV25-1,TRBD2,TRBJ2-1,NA,CASSEFLAGVYSEQFF,TGTGCCAGCAGTGAATTCCTAGCGGGAGTGTACAGTGAGCAGTTCTTC
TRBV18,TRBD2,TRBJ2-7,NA,CASSPPAIGLASYEQYF,TGTGCCAGCTCACCACCCGCTATAGGACTAGCATCCTACGAGCAGTACTTC
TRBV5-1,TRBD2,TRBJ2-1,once,CASSSGLAGGPGRSHEQFF,TGCGCCAGCAGCTCAGGACTAGCGGGAGGGCCAGGGCGGTCCCATGAGCAGTTCTTC
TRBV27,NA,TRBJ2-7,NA,CASSHGGPGGRVNSYEQYF,TGTGCCAGCAGCCATGGGGGGCCGGGTGGGCGCGTCAACTCCTACGAGCAGTACTTC
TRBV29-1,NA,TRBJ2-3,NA,CSAKGRLTDTQYF,TGCAGCGCCAAGGGGAGACTGACAGATACGCAGTATTTT
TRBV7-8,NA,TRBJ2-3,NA,CASSLSVLDTQYF,TGTGCCAGCAGCTTATCGGTCCTAGATACGCAGTATTTT
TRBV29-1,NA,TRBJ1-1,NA,CSGGHGNTEAFF,TGCAGCGGGGGACACGGGAACACTGAAGCTTTCTTT
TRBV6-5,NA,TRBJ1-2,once,CASTSPGGGNYGYTF,TGTGCCAGCACCTCCCCCGGGGGAGGTAACTATGGCTACACCTTC
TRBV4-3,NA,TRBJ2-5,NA,CASSPGQPGETQYF,TGCGCCAGCAGCCCCGGACAGCCGGGGGAGACCCAGTACTTC
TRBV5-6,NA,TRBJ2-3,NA,CASSLQAGYTDTQYF,TGTGCCAGCAGCTTGCAAGCGGGCTACACAGATACGCAGTATTTT
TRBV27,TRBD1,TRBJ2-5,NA,CASSFWDRQETQYF,TGTGCCAGCAGTTTCTGGGACAGGCAAGAGACCCAGTACTTC
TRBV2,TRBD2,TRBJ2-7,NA,CASSPSSGSLSEQYF,TGTGCCAGCAGTCCTTCTAGCGGGAGTTTATCCGAGCAGTACTTC
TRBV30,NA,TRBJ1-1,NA,CAWGTRAPPVTEAFF,TGTGCCTGGGGGACTAGGGCCCCCCCCGTCACTGAAGCTTTCTTT
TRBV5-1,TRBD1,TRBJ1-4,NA,CASSLVPGGGGLFF,TGCGCCAGCAGCTTGGTCCCAGGGGGCGGGGGACTGTTTTTT
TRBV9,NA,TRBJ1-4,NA,CASSVLGTGWEKLFF,TGTGCCAGCAGCGTGTTGGGGACGGGTTGGGAAAAACTGTTTTTT
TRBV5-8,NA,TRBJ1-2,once,CASSLGSYTF,TGTGCCAGCAGCCTGGGCAGCTACACCTTC
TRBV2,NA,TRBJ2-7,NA,CASSLGSGGPQQYF,TGTGCCAGCAGCCTCGGGAGCGGAGGGCCTCAGCAGTACTTC
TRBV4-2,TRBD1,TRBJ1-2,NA,CASSHPGQGAPGYTF,TGTGCCAGCAGCCACCCGGGACAGGGGGCGCCTGGCTACACCTTC
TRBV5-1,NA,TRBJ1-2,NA,CASSLGDSHGYTF,TGCGCCAGCAGCTTGGGAGACAGCCATGGCTACACCTTC
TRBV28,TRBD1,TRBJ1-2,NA,CASSGTAGTAKSPSGYTF,TGTGCCAGCAGTGGAACGGCCGGGACAGCCAAAAGCCCATCTGGCTACACCTTC
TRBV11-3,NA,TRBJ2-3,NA,CASSPGGARYLDTQYF,TGTGCCAGCAGCCCCGGGGGCGCGAGGTACCTTGATACGCAGTATTTT
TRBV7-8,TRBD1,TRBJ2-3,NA,CASSRGQGLDTQYF,TGTGCCAGCAGCCGCGGACAGGGGCTAGATACGCAGTATTTT
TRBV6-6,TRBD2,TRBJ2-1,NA,CASSYWTSGYNEQFF,TGTGCCAGCAGTTACTGGACTAGCGGCTACAATGAGCAGTTCTTC
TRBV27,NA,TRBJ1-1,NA,CASSFEPPAAFF,TGTGCCAGCAGTTTTGAACCCCCGGCAGCTTTCTTT
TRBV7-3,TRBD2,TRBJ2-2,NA,CASSLGLAGGITGELFF,TGTGCCAGCAGCTTGGGACTAGCGGGAGGGATCACCGGGGAGCTGTTTTTT
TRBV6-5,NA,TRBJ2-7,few,CASSSGSYEQYF,TGTGCCAGCAGCTCCGGGTCCTACGAGCAGTACTTC
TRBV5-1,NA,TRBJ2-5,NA,CASSLSPQETQYF,TGCGCCAGCAGCTTGTCGCCTCAAGAGACCCAGTACTTC
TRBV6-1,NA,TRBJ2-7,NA,CASSEKWEKSFAHF,TGTGCCAGCAGTGAGAAATGGGAAAAAAGTTTTGCCCACTTC
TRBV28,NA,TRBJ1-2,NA,CASMVPTVGHGYTF,TGTGCCAGCATGGTCCCGACGGTTGGCCATGGCTACACCTTC
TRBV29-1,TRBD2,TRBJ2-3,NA,CSVETSGRAQYF,TGCAGCGTCGAAACCAGCGGGAGGGCGCAGTATTTT
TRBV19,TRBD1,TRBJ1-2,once,CASSIGGGGYTF,TGTGCCAGCAGTATAGGAGGGGGCGGCTACACCTTC
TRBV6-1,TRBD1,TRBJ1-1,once,CASSQTGATEAFF,TGTGCCAGCAGTCAGACAGGGGCCACTGAAGCTTTCTTT
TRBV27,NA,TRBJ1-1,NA,CASSPTTGVNTEAFF,TGTGCCAGCAGCCCCACGACAGGAGTGAACACTGAAGCTTTCTTT
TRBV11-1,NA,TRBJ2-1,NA,CASSPKSGGGRRHEQFF,TGTGCCAGCAGCCCGAAATCGGGGGGCGGAAGGAGACATGAGCAGTTCTTC
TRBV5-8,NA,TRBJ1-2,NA,CASSWAEAPRGYTF,TGTGCCAGCAGCTGGGCGGAGGCCCCGCGTGGCTACACCTTC
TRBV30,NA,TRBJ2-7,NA,CAWGDYSYEQYF,TGTGCCTGGGGAGATTACTCCTACGAGCAGTACTTC
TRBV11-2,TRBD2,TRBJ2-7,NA,CASSFSGSTTEQYF,TGTGCCAGCAGCTTTAGCGGGTCGACTACCGAGCAGTACTTC
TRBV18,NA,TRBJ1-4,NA,CASSPQRATNEKLFF,TGTGCCAGCTCACCACAGCGGGCCACTAATGAAAAACTGTTTTTT
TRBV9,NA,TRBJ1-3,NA,CASSVANQGTGNTIYF,TGTGCCAGCAGCGTAGCTAATCAGGGAACTGGAAACACCATATATTTT
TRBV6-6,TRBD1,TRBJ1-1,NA,CASSFTGQGSTEAFF,TGTGCCAGCAGTTTTACCGGACAGGGTTCCACTGAAGCTTTCTTT
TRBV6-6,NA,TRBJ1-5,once,CASSYVETYSNQPQHF,TGTGCCAGCAGTTACGTGGAGACATATAGCAATCAGCCCCAGCATTTT